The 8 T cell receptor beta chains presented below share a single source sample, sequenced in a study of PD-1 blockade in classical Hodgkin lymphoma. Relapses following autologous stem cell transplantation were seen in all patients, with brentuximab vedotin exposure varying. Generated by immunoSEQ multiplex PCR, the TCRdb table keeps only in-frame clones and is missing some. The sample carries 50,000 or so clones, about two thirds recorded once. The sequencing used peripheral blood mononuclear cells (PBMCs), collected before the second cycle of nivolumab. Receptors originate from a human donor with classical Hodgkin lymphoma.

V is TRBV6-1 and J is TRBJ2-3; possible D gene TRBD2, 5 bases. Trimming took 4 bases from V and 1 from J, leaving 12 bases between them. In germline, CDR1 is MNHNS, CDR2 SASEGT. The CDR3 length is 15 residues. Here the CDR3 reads CASSASLVGTDTQYF. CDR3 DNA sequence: TGTGCCAGCAGTGCTAGCCTAGTAGGCACAGATACGCAGTATTTT.

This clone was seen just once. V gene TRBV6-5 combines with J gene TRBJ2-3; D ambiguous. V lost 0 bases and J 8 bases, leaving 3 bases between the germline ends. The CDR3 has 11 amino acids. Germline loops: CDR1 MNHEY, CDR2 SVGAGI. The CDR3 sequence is CASSYSGTQYF. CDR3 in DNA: TGTGCCAGCAGTTACTCGGGTACGCAGTATTTT.

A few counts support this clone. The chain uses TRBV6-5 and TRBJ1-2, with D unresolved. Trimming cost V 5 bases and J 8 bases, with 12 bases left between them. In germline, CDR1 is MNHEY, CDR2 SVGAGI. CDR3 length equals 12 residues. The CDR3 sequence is CASSPRGGGYTF. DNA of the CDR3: TGTGCCAGCAGTCCTCGGGGAGGGGGCTACACCTTC.

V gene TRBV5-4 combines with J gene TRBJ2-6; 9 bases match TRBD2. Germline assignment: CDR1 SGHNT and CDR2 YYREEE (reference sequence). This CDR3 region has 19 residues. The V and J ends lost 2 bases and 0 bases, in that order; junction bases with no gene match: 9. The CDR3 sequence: CASSFLRLAEISGANVLTF. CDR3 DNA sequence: TGTGCCAGCAGCTTCTTAAGACTAGCGGAAATCTCTGGGGCCAACGTCCTGACTTTC.

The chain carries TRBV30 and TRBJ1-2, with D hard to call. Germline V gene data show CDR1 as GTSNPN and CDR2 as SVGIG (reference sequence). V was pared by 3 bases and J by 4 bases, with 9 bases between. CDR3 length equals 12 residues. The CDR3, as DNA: TGTGCCTGGAGGGCCGGACTCTATGGCTACACCTTC. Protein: CAWRAGLYGYTF.

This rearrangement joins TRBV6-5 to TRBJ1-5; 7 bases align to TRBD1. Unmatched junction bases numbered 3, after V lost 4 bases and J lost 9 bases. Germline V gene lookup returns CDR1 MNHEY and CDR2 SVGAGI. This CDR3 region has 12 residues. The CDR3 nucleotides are TGTGCCAGCAGTTCAGGGGGTCGGCCCCAGCATTTT. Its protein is CASSSGGRPQHF.

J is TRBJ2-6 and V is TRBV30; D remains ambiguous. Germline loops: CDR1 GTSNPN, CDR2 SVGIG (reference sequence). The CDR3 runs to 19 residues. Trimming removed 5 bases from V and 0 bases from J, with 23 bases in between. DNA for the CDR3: TGTGCCTGGGGTCCCCATTTTCCACAGACACTCTCTGGGGCCAACGTCCTGACTTTC. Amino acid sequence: CAWGPHFPQTLSGANVLTF.

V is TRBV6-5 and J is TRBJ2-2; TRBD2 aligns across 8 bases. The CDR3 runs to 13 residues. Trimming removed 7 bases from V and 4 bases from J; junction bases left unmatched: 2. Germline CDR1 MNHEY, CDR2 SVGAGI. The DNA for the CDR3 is TGTGCCAGCACGCTAGCGGGCACCGGGGAGCTGTTTTTT. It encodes CASTLAGTGELFF.